This T cell receptor (beta chain) is drawn from a study of CD8+ T cells in alopecia areata. Across the whole study: In an open-label trial, patients got 5 to 10 mg tofacitinib twice daily. Whole-study results and caveats: Lesional tissue from the scalp (especially in alopecia totalis/universalis) showed higher clonality than normal scalp.

Note on this clone: Its antigen is currently unknown.

Extraction and reverse transcription of RNA yielded cDNA as the sequencing template. Clones were read by immunoSEQ multiplex PCR, and TCRdb kept only the in-frame ones, dropping some. The profile shows some 150,000 clones, about 50% of them singletons. Patients with alopecia areata provided lesional scalp punch biopsies as well as peripheral blood. The specimen was CD8+ T cells sorted from blood, collected at week 0. The receptor's source is a human donor with alopecia areata.

CDR3 nucleotides: TGTGCCAGCAGCGTAGGAGCCAAAAACATTCAGTACTTC. Translating gives CASSVGAKNIQYF. The chain has TRBV9 and TRBJ2-4; D uncertain. This CDR3 has 13 residues. With 0 bases removed from V and 0 bases from J, the gap between germline ends came to 1 base. The V gene's germline CDR1 is SGDLS and CDR2 YYNGEE.